The entry below describes one TCR beta chain. The CDR3 covers 16 residues. Trimming removed 2 bases from V and 4 bases from J, with 15 bases in between. The germline V gene encodes CDR1 MNHNS and CDR2 SASEGT. Clones were read by immunoSEQ multiplex PCR, and TCRdb kept only the in-frame ones, dropping some. The sample holds about 660,000 clones, 70% to 90% seen once. The data belong to a study of shared T cell receptors in the human thymus. The sample was also linked to a second study, of human thymus T cells. As that report states: Corrective cardiac operations yielded the resected thymus tissue. V and J gene usage appeared biased in thymic and blood repertoires. Unrelated individuals had highly overlapping thymic repertoires, as reported in related research.

The sequenced material came from thymocytes. This sequence joins TRBV6-1 and TRBJ1-5; D may be TRBD1 (5 bases). This receptor was taken from a boy under three years old with a congenital heart defect. In nucleotides, the CDR3 is TGTGCCAGCAGTGAACAGCAGGGCGTTCTGAATCAGCCCCAGCATTTT. Translation gives CASSEQQGVLNQPQHF.